These 3 T cell receptor beta chains share one sample of origin, sequenced in a study of CD8 T cells in Susac syndrome. Random hexamers were used to reverse transcribe an amount of about 0.45 to 1 ug RNA. TCRdb reprocessed the immunoSEQ multiplex PCR reads with MiXCR, giving one entry per CDR3 protein. The sample shows 180,000 or so distinct CDR3 sequences, less than 95% of them seen only once. The sequencing input was CD4+ T cells from PBMCs. The receptors here all came from a human donor in good health.

This chain connects TRBV3-1 to TRBJ2-5; 7 nucleotides line up with TRBD1. Germline CDR1 reads LGHDT; CDR2 reads YNNKEL (reference sequence). The CDR3 has 15 residues. The ends lost 5 bases at V and 0 bases at J; junction bases unmatched: 6. In DNA form, the CDR3 reads TGTGCCAGCAGCACAGGGGCGACGTACCAAGAGACCCAGTACTTC. Its translation is CASSTGATYQETQYF.

This chain links TRBV30 with TRBJ2-7; TRBD1 aligns across 11 bases. Germline trimming cut 4 bases from V and 10 bases from J; bases unmatched to any gene: 12. The CDR3 loop spans 14 amino acids. CDR1 and CDR2 from the germline V gene are GTSNPN and SVGIG (reference sequence). The CDR3 DNA sequence: TGTGCCTGGAATATGGGACAGGGGGGCTTGACTCAGTACTTC. It yields the protein CAWNMGQGGLTQYF.

This chain links TRBV29-1 with TRBJ1-1, with 12 bases that match TRBD1. Trimming removed 4 bases from V and 6 bases from J; junction bases left unmatched: 12. This CDR3 spans 16 amino acids. Germline loops: CDR1 SQVTM, CDR2 ANQGSEA. CDR3 sequence reads: CSVADEGTGGFAEAFF. CDR3 in DNA: TGCAGCGTTGCTGATGAGGGGACAGGGGGCTTCGCTGAAGCTTTCTTT.